This T cell receptor (beta chain) was found in a study of blood T cell repertoires in COVID-19. Study-wide context: Sample material is recorded as cDNA or gDNA derived from T cells, B-cell-depleted T cells, or PBMCs.

The CDR3 is 17 amino acids. V lost 4 bases, J lost 2 bases, and 8 bases stayed unmatched. Germline assignment: CDR1 SGHDT and CDR2 YYEEEE. The repertoire was sequenced with immunoSEQ multiplex PCR; TCRdb's copy has only in-frame clones and lacks some. The sample contains some 230,000 clones, roughly 84% of which appear only once. The sequence was obtained from a man aged 45-65 years who had recovered from COVID-19. The sample taken for sequencing was peripheral blood. V is TRBV5-6 and J is TRBJ2-7; TRBD2 matches at 14 bases. CDR3 coding DNA: TGTGCCAGCAGCCCCCGGACTAGCGGGAGGCCAACCTACGAGCAGTACTTC. Its translation: CASSPRTSGRPTYEQYF.